The T cell receptor (beta chain) under discussion was sequenced for a study of T cells in Graves' hyperthyroidism and ophthalmopathy. This clonotype was observed many times. V was clipped by 3 bases and J by 1 base; unmatched bases: 12. This CDR3 contains 19 residues. The germline V gene encodes CDR1 MDHEN and CDR2 SYDVKM. RNA transcripts gave rise to amplified TCR beta CDR3 regions. Using the HTBI primer set, a first-round RT-PCR was run on the TCR CDR3. TCRdb analysed the multiplex PCR reads with MiXCR anew, one entry per CDR3 protein. Of hundreds of thousands of distinct CDR3 sequences listed, about 15% are singletons.

The sequenced sample was blood. The source is a woman aged 18-29 years with Graves' hyperthyroidism. The chain combines TRBV28 with TRBJ2-2; 9 bases are shared with TRBD2. The CDR3 sequence: CASSLGGLAGRGNTGELFF. In DNA, the CDR3 is TGTGCCAGCAGTTTGGGGGGGCTAGCGGGACGGGGGAACACCGGGGAGCTGTTTTTT.